A selection of T cell receptor beta chains follows, all from one sample in a study of breast tumors, draining lymph nodes, adjacent tissues. TCRdb re-analysed the multiplex PCR reads in MiXCR, keeping a single row per CDR3 protein. Of a few hundred thousand distinct CDR3 sequences listed, under 40% were seen once; the top ten hold over 3.5%. The sequenced sample consisted of axillary lymph node tissue. These receptors came from a female donor with breast cancer. Some clones in this sample may be carry-over from other donors' samples. The CDR3 runs from the conserved cysteine through the conserved F or W. A D gene is named only where the DNA matches it firmly. Rows may omit the clone size; those that give it use once, few, many or a size class.

D	V	length	J	size	DNA	CDR3
.	TRBV6-1	13	TRBJ1-4	few	TGTGCCAGCAGAGGAGGGAAAAATGAAAAACTGTTTTTT	CASRGGKNEKLFF
.	TRBV7-9	13	TRBJ1-6	many	TGTGCCAGCAGCAGAGGGGGAGCGACACCCCTCCACTTT	CASSRGGATPLHF
TRBD2	TRBV29-1	13	TRBJ2-1	.	TGCAGCTTGGGGTTAGCGGGTGACAATGAGCAGTTCTTC	CSLGLAGDNEQFF
TRBD1	TRBV7-2	16	TRBJ2-3	.	TGTGCCAGCAGCGCTTCCGGGACAGCCATCACAGATACGCAGTATTTT	CASSASGTAITDTQYF
TRBD2	TRBV2	14	TRBJ2-7	.	TGTGCCAGCGGGGAGACTGGCGGGAGCCACGAGCAGTACTTC	CASGETGGSHEQYF
.	TRBV5-1	16	TRBJ1-2	many	TGCGCCAGCAGCCCCAACGGGAGGGCGGATCGAGAGGGATACACCTTC	CASSPNGRADREGYTF
TRBD1	TRBV24-1	16	TRBJ2-3	.	TGTGCCACCAGTGATCCCGACAGGGGGGGGACAGATACGCAGTATTTT	CATSDPDRGGTDTQYF
.	TRBV24-1	15	TRBJ2-7	many	TGTGCCACCAGTGATCCTAAAATGGGCGCCTACGAGCAGTACTTC	CATSDPKMGAYEQYF
TRBD2	TRBV11-2	15	TRBJ2-5	many	TGTGCCAGCAGCTTGGCCTCTAGCGGGAGGGAGACCCAGTACTTC	CASSLASSGRETQYF
.	TRBV4-1	15	TRBJ2-5	many	TGCGCCAGCAGCCCAGGGTCGCTTCCTCAAGAGACCCAGTACTTC	CASSPGSLPQETQYF
.	TRBV7-9	16	TRBJ1-6	many	TGTGCCAGCAGCTTAGCGGGCACCGCGGATAATTCACCCCTCCACTTT	CASSLAGTADNSPLHF
.	TRBV19	18	TRBJ2-5	.	TGTGCCAGTAGTATAGATCGCCGACCGGACACCGGGGTGGAGACCCAGTACTTC	CASSIDRRPDTGVETQYF
.	TRBV15	13	TRBJ1-1	few	TGTGCCACCAGCCCCGGAGCGAACACTGAAGCTTTCTTT	CATSPGANTEAFF
.	TRBV19	15	TRBJ2-2	many	TGTGCCAGTAGTCGACAGGACGTGAGCACCGGGGAGCTGTTTTTT	CASSRQDVSTGELFF
TRBD2	TRBV28	15	TRBJ2-1	.	TGTGCCAGCAGTCGCGGGACTAGCGGAAACAATGAGCAGTTCTTC	CASSRGTSGNNEQFF
TRBD2	TRBV20-1	13	TRBJ2-5	many	TGCAGTGCCACTCTAGCGGGAGGTGGGACCCAGTACTTC	CSATLAGGGTQYF
TRBD2	TRBV20-1	17	TRBJ2-3	.	TGCAGTGCTGAGGGACTAGCGGGGGGCTTTAGCGCAGATACGCAGTACTTT	CSAEGLAGGFSADTQYF
TRBD2	TRBV6-5	20	TRBJ2-3	many	TGTGCCAGCAGTTACGGCCCCCCGGGACTAGCGGGAGGATTAGCAGATACGCAGTATTTT	CASSYGPPGLAGGLADTQYF
.	TRBV10-3	14	TRBJ2-5	many	TGTGCCATCAGTGAGTCGAAAGTTATATGGACCCAGTACTTC	CAISESKVIWTQYF
.	TRBV24-1	16	TRBJ2-3	many	TGTGCCACCAGTGAATCGACTTACGAACGCACAGATACGCAGTATTTT	CATSESTYERTDTQYF
.	TRBV19	14	TRBJ2-3	many	TGTGCCAGTATTCAGGACGCGGGCACAGATACGCAGTATTTT	CASIQDAGTDTQYF
.	TRBV5-5	18	TRBJ1-3	many	TGTGCCAGCAGCAGAGGGTCGGGTGGATCTTCGTCTGGAAACACCATATATTTT	CASSRGSGGSSSGNTIYF
.	TRBV2	14	TRBJ1-2	many	TGTGCCAGCAGTGAGGGGCGAGGGTCGTATGGCTACACCTTC	CASSEGRGSYGYTF